The present T cell receptor (beta chain) was sequenced within a study of CD8 T cells in ankylosing spondylitis. TCRdb recomputed calls from the 5' RACE reads with MiXCR, one row per CDR3 protein. This table has fewer than 200,000 distinct CDR3 sequences, around 17% appearing once. Trimming removed 9 bases at V and 0 bases at J, with 3 bases between. CDR1 and CDR2 from the germline V gene are KGHSH and LQKENI. This CDR3 is built from 12 residues. The TCR comes from a male donor with ankylosing spondylitis or in good health (not recorded which). The sequenced material came from blood, either unsorted or a sorted T cell fraction (not recorded which). The rearrangement joins TRBV18 to TRBJ2-6; no clear D gene. The CDR3 DNA reads TGTGCCAGTCGCTCTGGGGCCAACGTCCTGACTTTC. Translated: CASRSGANVLTF.